This T cell receptor beta chain was sequenced in a study of lymphopenia after photon versus proton radiotherapy. General observations from the study: Survival link was tested only in deceased patients; proton benefit remains a possibility. Oligoclonal CD8+ Temra expansion after nadir drove photon patients' diversity drop. Photon-treated patients lost naive T cells and TCR diversity; proton-treated stayed stable. Post-nadir TCR diversity decline inversely tracked overall survival among those who died.

Germline CDR1 and CDR2: MNHEY and SMNVEV (reference sequence). The CDR3 sequence is 15 residues long. V lost 5 bases and J lost 4, with 14 bases in between. Notes on this clone: Its antigen is unknown.

TCRdb's copy holds only in-frame clones and misses some; the assay was immunoSEQ multiplex PCR. The table shows tens of thousands of clones, with over 75% occurring only once. Here the sequenced sample was peripheral blood, taken from a patient treated with proton-based radiotherapy. This rearrangement joins TRBV27 to TRBJ2-2; TRBD2 might be the D (6 bases). The receptor was derived from a woman between 65 and 79 years old with pancreatic cancer. As DNA, the CDR3 is TGTGCCAGCAGTCCCGTGGGGGGTTTCACCGGGGAGCTGTTTTTT. Its translation is CASSPVGGFTGELFF.